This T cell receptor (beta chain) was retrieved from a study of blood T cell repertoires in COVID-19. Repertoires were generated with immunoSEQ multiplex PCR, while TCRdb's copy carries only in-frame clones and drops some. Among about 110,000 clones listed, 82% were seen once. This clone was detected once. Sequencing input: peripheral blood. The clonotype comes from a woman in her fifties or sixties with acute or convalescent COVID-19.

The CDR3 DNA reads as TGTGCCAGCACTACCGGGGGGGCCAACTACAATGAGCAGTTCTTC. Encoded protein: CASTTGGANYNEQFF. This rearrangement joins TRBV6-5 to TRBJ2-1; TRBD2 matches at 8 bases. V lost 7 bases to trimming and J lost 3 bases; unmatched junction nucleotides: 8. The CDR3 extends over 15 amino acids. The germline V gene has CDR1 MNHEY and CDR2 SVGAGI.